The sequence of this TCR beta chain was determined in a study of cytomegalovirus exposure and HLA in healthy donors. Study outcomes and limitations: An Asian-associated ancestry cluster reportedly showed fewer N-insertions than the approximately 700-donor mean in a later analysis. Equally common other TCR beta chains were less clonally expanded than HLA-associated ones, a later analysis found. In a later analysis, several top co-occurrence clusters appeared linked to parvovirus B19, influenza, CMV and Epstein-Barr virus.

All the people who gave samples were healthy bone marrow donors. PCR primers comprised 60 Vbeta and 13 Jbeta primers. This table comes from immunoSEQ multiplex PCR, and its TCRdb copy is limited to in-frame clones, with some not included. The sample has some 120,000 clones; roughly 79% are singletons. As for this clone: Its antigen is unknown.

The TCR sequence derives from a woman aged 25-40 years in good health and CMV-seronegative. Sequencing was done on a sample of PBMCs.

CDR3 coding DNA: TGTGCCAGCAGATCTACCGGGACAGACTATGGCTACACCTTC. Its translation is CASRSTGTDYGYTF. The chain recombines TRBV28 with TRBJ1-2, with 7 nucleotides matching TRBD1. The V segment lost 6 bases and the J segment 3 bases; nucleotides outside the gene matches: 7. CDR3 length equals 14 residues. Germline-derived CDR1 and CDR2 are MDHEN and SYDVKM.